This entry lists 6 T cell receptor beta chains sequenced from one sample in a study of regulatory and conventional T cells in RAG deficiency. Genomic DNA came from blood conventional CD4+ T cells gated CD25-low CD127-high. Clones were sequenced by immunoSEQ multiplex PCR, and TCRdb holds only the in-frame ones, with some missing. This table has about 46,000 clones, more than 80% appearing once. The sample also formed part of further work on regulatory T cells. That work adds: Amplification used 52 TRBV primers and 13 TRBJ primers.

The sample taken for sequencing was CD4+ effector T cells sorted from blood. The receptors shown here come from a human donor in good health.

The sample holds a few counts of this clone. This chain connects TRBV7-9 to TRBJ1-6, with 8 bases identical to TRBD1. CDR3 length: 16 residues. Trimming at V came to 1 base and at J to 9 bases, leaving 8 bases not matched to a gene. From germline, CDR1 is SEHNR and CDR2 FQNEAQ (reference sequence). CDR3 DNA: TGTGCCAGCAGCTTAGAGTCCGGGACAGGTGCTTCACCCCTCCACTTT. It encodes CASSLESGTGASPLHF.

J is TRBJ1-1 and V is TRBV27; D gene unclear. The V and J ends lost 2 bases and 0 bases respectively, with 4 bases between them. Germline values: CDR1 MNHEY, CDR2 SMNVEV (reference sequence). This CDR3 spans 13 amino acids. CDR3 sequence reads: CASSLMMNTEAFF. The CDR3 region has the DNA TGTGCCAGCAGTTTAATGATGAACACTGAAGCTTTCTTT.

V gene TRBV4-1 combines with J gene TRBJ1-3; the D gene is possibly TRBD1 (5 bases). This CDR3 is 15 amino acids long. Trimming removed 4 bases at V and 0 bases at J, with 10 bases between. The germline V gene encodes CDR1 MGHRA and CDR2 YSYEKL. The CDR3: CASSPGASSGNTIYF. The CDR3 DNA reads as TGCGCCAGCAGCCCTGGGGCCAGCTCTGGAAACACCATATATTTT.

This rearrangement joins TRBV6-5 to TRBJ1-5; 7 bases map to TRBD1. The germline V gene encodes CDR1 MNHEY and CDR2 SVGAGI. The CDR3 loop spans 14 amino acids. V lost 8 bases, J lost 2 bases, and 6 bases stayed unmatched. CDR3 DNA: TGTGCCAGCGCCGCAGGGGGAGGCAATCAGCCCCAGCATTTT. Protein sequence: CASAAGGGNQPQHF.

In this sample, this clone turned up a few times. The J gene is TRBJ1-1, the V gene TRBV5-1; 9 nucleotides line up with TRBD1. In germline, CDR1 is SGHRS, CDR2 YFSETQ. This CDR3 has 15 amino acids. V gave up 3 bases and J gave up 2 bases; unmatched junction bases: 5. In DNA, the CDR3 is TGCGCCAGCAGCTCCGGACAGGGGAGTAACACTGAAGCTTTCTTT. Its protein product is CASSSGQGSNTEAFF.

The J gene is TRBJ2-5, the V gene TRBV18; perhaps TRBD2 as D (5 bases). Germline V gene sequence: CDR1 KGHSH, CDR2 LQKENI. Trimming took 3 bases from V and 4 from J, leaving 15 bases between them. The CDR3 is 15 residues long. CDR3: CASSPEGNIGETQYF. The CDR3 region has the DNA TGTGCCAGCTCACCCGAGGGCAATATTGGAGAGACCCAGTACTTC.